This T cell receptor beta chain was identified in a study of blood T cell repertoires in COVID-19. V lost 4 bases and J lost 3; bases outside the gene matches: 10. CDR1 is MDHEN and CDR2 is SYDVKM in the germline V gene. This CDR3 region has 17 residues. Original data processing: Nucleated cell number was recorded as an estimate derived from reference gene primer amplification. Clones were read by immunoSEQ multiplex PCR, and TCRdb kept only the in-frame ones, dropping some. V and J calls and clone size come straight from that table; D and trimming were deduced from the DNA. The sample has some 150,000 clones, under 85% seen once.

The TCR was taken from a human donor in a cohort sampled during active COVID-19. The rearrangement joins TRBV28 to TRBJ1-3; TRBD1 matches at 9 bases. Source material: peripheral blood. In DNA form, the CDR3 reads TGTGCCAGCAGTTATAACCCGGGACAGGGAATTGGAAACACCATATATTTT. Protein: CASSYNPGQGIGNTIYF.